Presented here are 18 T cell receptor beta chains from one specimen sequenced in a study of blood T cell repertoires in COVID-19. The method was immunoSEQ multiplex PCR; TCRdb's version includes in-frame clones alone and lacks a portion of them. The repertoire holds approximately 220,000 clones, with roughly 80% as singletons. Sequenced sample: peripheral blood. These receptors were collected from a woman between 40 and 55 years old with active or convalescent COVID-19.

This sequence joins TRBV7-3 and TRBJ2-6; D gene unclear. Trimming removed 2 bases at V and 10 bases at J, with 12 bases between. In germline, CDR1 is SGHTA, CDR2 FQGTGA. The CDR3 contains 14 residues. CDR3 protein: CASSLDLVFNVLTF. CDR3 DNA sequence: TGTGCCAGCAGCTTAGACCTAGTGTTTAACGTCCTGACTTTC. Full variable domain (missing parts from reference TRBV7-3 and TRBJ2-6): GAGVSQTPSNKVTEKGKYVELRCDPISGHTALYWYRQSLGQGPEFLIYFQGTGAADDSGLPNDRFFAVRPEGSVSTLKIQRTERGDSAVYLCASSLDLVFNVLTFGAGSRLTVL.

The sample holds a few counts of this clone. The rearrangement links TRBV30 to TRBJ2-7; D not resolved. The CDR3 totals 13 residues. The germline V and J ends were trimmed by 6 bases and 0 bases, with 12 bases remaining between them. Per germline, CDR1 GTSNPN and CDR2 SVGIG (reference sequence). This chain's CDR3 is CACLHSDSYEQYF. The CDR3 nucleotides are TGTGCCTGCCTCCACTCTGACTCCTACGAGCAGTACTTC.

V and J are TRBV14 and TRBJ2-1; 10 nucleotides match TRBD2. CDR3 length: 16 residues. Germline V CDR1 and CDR2: SGHDN, FVKESK. The V segment lost 7 bases and the J segment 0 bases; nucleotides outside the gene matches: 6. For the CDR3, the DNA is TGTGCCAGCACCCCTAGCGGGAGTGTCTCCTACAATGAGCAGTTCTTC. Protein product: CASTPSGSVSYNEQFF.

V usage is TRBV7-9 and J usage is TRBJ2-3; no definite D call. Between the trimmed V and J ends, which lost 4 bases and 5 bases, there was a span of 10 bases. Germline CDR1 and CDR2: SEHNR and FQNEAQ (reference sequence). This CDR3 comprises 13 residues. The CDR3 bases are TGTGCCAGCAGCTCTAACTCCGGAGATACGCAGTATTTT. Its translation is CASSSNSGDTQYF.

This rearrangement joins TRBV19 to TRBJ2-1; 7 nucleotides align to TRBD2. CDR1 LNHDA and CDR2 SQIVND come from the germline V gene (reference sequence). The CDR3 spans 11 residues. The V gene end was trimmed by 11 bases and the J gene end by 7 bases; junction bases not matched to a gene: 5. This CDR3 is CAPPGGNEQFF. The DNA for the CDR3 is TGTGCCCCTCCCGGGGGGAATGAGCAGTTCTTC.

The V gene is TRBV27, the J gene TRBJ1-1, with a tentative D call TRBD1 (5 bases). Germline CDR1 MNHEY, CDR2 SMNVEV (reference sequence). Trimming pared 6 bases from V and 1 base from J, leaving 9 bases between. The CDR3 runs 13 residues. CDR3 protein: CASRTGGNTEAFF. The DNA for the CDR3 is TGTGCCAGCAGGACCGGGGGGAACACTGAAGCTTTCTTT.

The rearrangement joins TRBV18 to TRBJ1-5; 7 nucleotides line up with TRBD1. V gave up 5 bases and J gave up 6 bases; unmatched junction bases: 10. There are 15 residues in the CDR3. In germline, CDR1 is KGHSH, CDR2 LQKENI. CDR3 sequence: CASSYRQGDGQPQHF. CDR3 nucleotides: TGTGCCAGCTCATACCGTCAGGGGGACGGTCAGCCCCAGCATTTT.

This clone was recorded only once. The rearrangement links TRBV19 to TRBJ2-2; 8 bases map to TRBD1. V lost 9 bases, J lost 4 bases, and 10 bases stayed unmatched. CDR3 length equals 15 residues. Germline CDR1 is LNHDA and CDR2 is SQIVND (reference sequence). As DNA, the CDR3 is TGTGCCAGCAATCCGGCAGGGGGCGTCACCGGGGAGCTGTTTTTT. It translates to CASNPAGGVTGELFF.

Here the CDR3 reads CAISGEYSTDTQYF. The CDR3 DNA is TGTGCCATCAGTGGGGAGTATAGCACAGATACGCAGTATTTT. The rearrangement uses TRBV10-3 and TRBJ2-3; a possible D gene is TRBD2 (5 bases). Trimming cost V 4 bases and J 0 bases, with 8 bases left between them. This CDR3 has 14 residues. In germline, CDR1 is ENHRY, CDR2 SYGVKD.

The chain uses TRBV4-2 and TRBJ2-1; weak D call: TRBD2 (6 bases). V lost 5 bases and J 9 bases, leaving 17 bases between the germline ends. The CDR3 consists of 14 residues. Germline V CDR1 and CDR2: LGHNA, YNFKEQ. CDR3: CASSFLAVQVEQFF. DNA for the CDR3: TGTGCCAGCAGCTTCTTAGCGGTACAGGTTGAGCAGTTCTTC.

As concerns this clone: One end of the junction does not line up with germline, which may come from a read error. This chain connects TRBV2 to TRBJ2-2; 8 bases line up with TRBD1. Germline V gene lookup returns CDR1 SNHLY and CDR2 FYNNEI. CDR3 length: 13 amino acids. The CDR3 spells CASTEQGAGELFF. CDR3 bases: TGTGCCAGCACTGAACAGGGGGCCGGGGAGCTGTTTTTT.

The rearrangement uses TRBV7-9 and TRBJ2-1; 13 bases align to TRBD2. V lost 5 bases, J lost 8 bases, and 9 bases stayed unmatched. The CDR3 is 16 amino acids. Germline CDR1 and CDR2: SEHNR and FQNEAQ (reference sequence). The CDR3 nucleotides are TGTGCCAGCAGCCTTATGGGACTAGCGGGAAGGGATGAGCAGTTCTTC. It codes for CASSLMGLAGRDEQFF.

Only a few counts were recorded for this clone. The chain combines TRBV3-1 (or the pseudogene TRBV3-2) with TRBJ2-7, with D perhaps matching TRBD2 (7 bases). The CDR3 covers 15 residues. Germline assignment: CDR1 LGHDT and CDR2 YNNKEL (reference sequence). The V end was cut by 4 bases, the J end by 0 bases, with 13 bases between. CDR3 loop: CASSPGGGGSYEQYF. CDR3 nucleotide sequence: TGTGCCAGCAGCCCCGGCGGGGGCGGCTCCTACGAGCAGTACTTC.

The rearrangement joins TRBV12-3 or TRBV12-4 to TRBJ1-2, with a tentative D call TRBD1 (5 bases). The CDR3 totals 12 residues. Trimming pared 5 bases from V and 8 bases from J, leaving 12 bases between. CDR3 DNA sequence: TGTGCCAGCAGTCCCCAGGGCAGAGGCTACACCTTC. This sequence encodes CASSPQGRGYTF.

This clone was observed a handful of times. This rearrangement joins TRBV7-9 to TRBJ2-5; D uncertain. Per the germline V gene, CDR1 is SEHNR and CDR2 is FQNEAQ (reference sequence). The CDR3 consists of 14 residues. V lost 5 bases and J lost 6, with 16 bases in between. The CDR3 coding sequence is TGTGCCAGCAGCCCTGTGTGGGCGAAGCAGACCCAGTACTTC. Its protein is CASSPVWAKQTQYF.

This clone was found once. The chain links TRBV12-3 or TRBV12-4 to TRBJ1-2; 7 bases fit TRBD1. The CDR3 spans 13 residues. Unmatched junction bases numbered 8, after V lost 8 bases and J lost 5 bases. The CDR3 region has the DNA TGTGCCAGCGCCGGGACAGCTCCTTATGGCTACACCTTC. Translated, it gives CASAGTAPYGYTF.

The rearrangement joins TRBV29-1 to TRBJ2-3; 7 nucleotides line up with TRBD1. With 4 bases clipped from V and 3 bases from J, the junction kept 4 bases outside the gene matches. CDR1 is SQVTM and CDR2 is ANQGSEA in the germline V gene. There are 13 residues in the CDR3. The CDR3 loop is CSVAGGETDTQYF. The CDR3 nucleotides are TGCAGCGTTGCAGGGGGTGAAACAGATACGCAGTATTTT.

There are a few counts of this clone. The genes are TRBV6-5 and TRBJ2-7; 7 bases match TRBD1. Trimming removed 7 bases from V and 3 bases from J; junction bases left unmatched: 12. The length of the CDR3 is 15 residues. Looked up from germline, CDR1 is MNHEY and CDR2 is SVGAGI. As DNA, the CDR3 is TGTGCCAGCAAAATCCGGGACAGTGAAGTCTACGAGCAGTACTTC. Amino acid sequence: CASKIRDSEVYEQYF.